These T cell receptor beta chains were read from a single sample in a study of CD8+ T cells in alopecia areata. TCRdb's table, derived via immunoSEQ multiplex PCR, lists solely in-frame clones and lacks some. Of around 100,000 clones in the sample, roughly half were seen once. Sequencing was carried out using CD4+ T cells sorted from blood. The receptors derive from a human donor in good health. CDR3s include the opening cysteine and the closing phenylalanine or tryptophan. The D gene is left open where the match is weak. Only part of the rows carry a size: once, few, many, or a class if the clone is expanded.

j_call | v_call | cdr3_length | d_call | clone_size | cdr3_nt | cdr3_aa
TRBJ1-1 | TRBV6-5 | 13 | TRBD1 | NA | TGTGCCAGCAGACCTACAGGGGCGACTGAAGCTTTCTTT | CASRPTGATEAFF
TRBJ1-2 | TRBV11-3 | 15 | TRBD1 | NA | TGTGCCAGCAGCTTAGCAGTAGGGGGCGCTTATGGCTACACCTTC | CASSLAVGGAYGYTF
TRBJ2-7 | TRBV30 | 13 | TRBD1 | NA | TGTGCCTGGAGCCGGGACAGGGGTTACGAGCAGTACTTC | CAWSRDRGYEQYF
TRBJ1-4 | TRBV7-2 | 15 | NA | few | TGTGCCAGCAGCCTCCGGGGCTCAACTAATGAAAAACTGTTTTTT | CASSLRGSTNEKLFF
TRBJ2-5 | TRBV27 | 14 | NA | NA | TGTGTCAGCAGTCCAGGACAGTGGATGGGGACCCAGTACTTC | CVSSPGQWMGTQYF
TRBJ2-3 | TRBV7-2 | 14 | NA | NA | TGTGCCAGCAGCTGGTTAGCGGGCACAGATACGCAGTATTTT | CASSWLAGTDTQYF
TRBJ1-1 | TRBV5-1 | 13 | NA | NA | TGCGCCAGCAGTTTCGGGACGAACACTGAAGCTTTCTTT | CASSFGTNTEAFF
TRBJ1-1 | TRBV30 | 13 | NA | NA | TGTGCCGGACACAGGGAAGGTGACACTGAAGCTTTCTTT | CAGHREGDTEAFF
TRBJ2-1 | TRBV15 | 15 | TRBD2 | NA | TGTGCCACGTCCATGGAGCGGGGGAGCTACAATGAGCAGTTCTTC | CATSMERGSYNEQFF
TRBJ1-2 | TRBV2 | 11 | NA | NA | TGTGCCAGCAGGACCGGCAGAAGGGACACCTTC | CASRTGRRDTF
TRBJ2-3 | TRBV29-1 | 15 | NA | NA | TGCAGCGTTGCACACAACCGGGACTCGACAGATACGCAGTATTTT | CSVAHNRDSTDTQYF
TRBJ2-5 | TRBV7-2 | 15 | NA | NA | TGTGCCAGCAGCCCGAGGGCGGGAAAGGGAGAGACCCAGTACTTC | CASSPRAGKGETQYF
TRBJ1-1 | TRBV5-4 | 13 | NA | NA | TGTGCCAGCAGCTTCGGGATGAACACTGAAGCTTTCTTT | CASSFGMNTEAFF
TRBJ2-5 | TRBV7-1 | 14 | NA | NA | TGTGCCAGCAGCCAAAATGGGGGCCCTGCGACCCAGTACTTC | CASSQNGGPATQYF
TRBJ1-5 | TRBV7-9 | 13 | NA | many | TGTGCCAGCAGCTCCTCGACCGGCCAGCCCCAGCATTTT | CASSSSTGQPQHF
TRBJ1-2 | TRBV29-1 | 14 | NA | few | TGCAGCGTTGATCGGCAGGAATCTAACTATGGCTACACCTTC | CSVDRQESNYGYTF
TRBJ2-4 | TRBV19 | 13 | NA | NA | TGTGCCAGTAGATCGATGGATAAAAACATTCAGTACTTC | CASRSMDKNIQYF